This T cell receptor (beta chain) was identified in a study of a mutant IDH1 vaccine in newly diagnosed glioma. Sequencing was performed with immunoSEQ multiplex PCR; in TCRdb, only in-frame clones are kept and a portion is missing. The profile shows 77,000 or so clones, about 81% of them singletons. On this clone itself: Its antigen remains unidentified.

Trimming stripped 0 bases from V and 0 bases from J, with 16 bases between. This CDR3 has 17 residues. Per germline, CDR1 SGHKS and CDR2 YYEKEE (reference sequence). As for time point: week 47, end of study. In the vaccine, a single dose held 300 ug of the mutant IDH1 20-mer peptide, along with topical imiquimod. This chain joins TRBV5-5 and TRBJ2-7, with D hard to call. Sample: PBMCs, taken from a glioma patient whose treatment included an IDH1 peptide vaccine. The TCR comes from a man aged 35 to 55 with glioma. The CDR3 nucleotides read TGTGCCAGCAGCTTGGTCTGGCGGACCCTCAGCTCCTACGAGCAGTACTTC. Its protein product is CASSLVWRTLSSYEQYF.